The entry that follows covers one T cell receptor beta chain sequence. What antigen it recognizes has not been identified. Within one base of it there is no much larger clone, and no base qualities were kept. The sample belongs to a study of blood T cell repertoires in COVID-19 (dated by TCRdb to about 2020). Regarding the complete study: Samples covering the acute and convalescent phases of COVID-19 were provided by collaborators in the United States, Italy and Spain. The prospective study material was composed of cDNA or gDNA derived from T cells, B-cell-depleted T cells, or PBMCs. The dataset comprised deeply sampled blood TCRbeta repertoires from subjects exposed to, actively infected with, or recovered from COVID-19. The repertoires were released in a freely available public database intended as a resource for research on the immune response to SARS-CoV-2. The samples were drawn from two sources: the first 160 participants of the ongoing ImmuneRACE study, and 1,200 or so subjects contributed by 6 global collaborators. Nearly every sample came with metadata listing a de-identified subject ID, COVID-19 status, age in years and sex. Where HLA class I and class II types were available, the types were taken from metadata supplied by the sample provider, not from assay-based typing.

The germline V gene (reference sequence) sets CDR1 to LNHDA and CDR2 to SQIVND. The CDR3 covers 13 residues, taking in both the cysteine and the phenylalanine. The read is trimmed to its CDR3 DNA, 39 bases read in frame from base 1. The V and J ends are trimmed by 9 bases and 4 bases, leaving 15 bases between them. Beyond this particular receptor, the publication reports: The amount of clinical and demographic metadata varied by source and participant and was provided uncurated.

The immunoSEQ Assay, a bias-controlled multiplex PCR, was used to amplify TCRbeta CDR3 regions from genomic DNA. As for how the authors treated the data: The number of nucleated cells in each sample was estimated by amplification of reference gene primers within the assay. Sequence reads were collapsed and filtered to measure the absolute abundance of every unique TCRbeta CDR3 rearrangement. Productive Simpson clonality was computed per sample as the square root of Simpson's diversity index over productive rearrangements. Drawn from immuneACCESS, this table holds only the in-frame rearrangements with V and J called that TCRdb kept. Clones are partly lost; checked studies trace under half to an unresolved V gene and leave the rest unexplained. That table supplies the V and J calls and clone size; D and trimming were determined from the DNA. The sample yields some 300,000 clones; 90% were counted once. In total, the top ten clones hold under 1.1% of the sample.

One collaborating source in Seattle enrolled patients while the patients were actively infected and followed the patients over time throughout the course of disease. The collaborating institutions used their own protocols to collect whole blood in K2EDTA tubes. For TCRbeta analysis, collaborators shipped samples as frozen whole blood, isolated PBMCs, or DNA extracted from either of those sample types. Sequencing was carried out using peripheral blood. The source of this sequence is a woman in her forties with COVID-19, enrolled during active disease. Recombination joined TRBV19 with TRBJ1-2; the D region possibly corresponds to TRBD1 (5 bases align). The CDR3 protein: CASPREGFYGYTF. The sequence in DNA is TGTGCCAGCCCCAGGGAAGGGTTCTATGGCTACACCTTC. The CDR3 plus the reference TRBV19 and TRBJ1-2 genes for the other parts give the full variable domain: DGGITQSPKYLFRKEGQNVTLSCEQNLNHDAMYWYRQDPGQGLRLIYYSQIVNDFQKGDIAEGYSVSREKKESFPLTVTSAQKNPTAFYLCASPREGFYGYTFGSGTRLTVV.